This T cell receptor (beta chain) was captured by sequencing in a study of blood T cells in healthy people across ages. With a J-beta primer mix and a sample-barcoded 5' primer, a second PCR ran roughly 6 to 12 cycles. TCRdb processed the 5' RACE reads anew with MiXCR; each CDR3 protein has one entry. Of 700,000 to 850,000 distinct CDR3 sequences listed, about 55% are singletons. This CDR3 region has 17 residues. V was trimmed by 4 bases and J by 4 bases, leaving 21 bases between them. CDR1 and CDR2 (germline): MNHEY, SVGAGI. The sample holds one count of this clonotype. The rearrangement joins TRBV6-5 to TRBJ2-3; a possible D gene is TRBD2 (7 bases). This receptor was taken from an elderly man in good health. The sequencing sample was made of blood. In DNA form, the CDR3 reads TGTGCCAGCAGTTCCCTGCCGCGGGGGCGGTTTGCAGATACGCAGTATTTT. It translates to CASSSLPRGRFADTQYF.